The rows below give T cell receptor beta chains drawn from one sample of a study of CD8 T cells in ankylosing spondylitis. One entry per CDR3 protein, called by TCRdb with MiXCR from the 5' RACE reads. The table lists 120,000 to 150,000 distinct CDR3 sequences, 7% to 10% of them singletons. Sequencing used synovial fluid, either unsorted or a sorted T cell fraction (not recorded which). These receptors all come from a male donor with ankylosing spondylitis. Each CDR3 is given with its conserved first and last residue. Fields, in order: J gene, clone size, V gene, D gene, CDR3 DNA, CDR3 protein. The D gene is left open where the match is weak. The listing skips clone size in some rows; elsewhere it reads once, few, many or a size class.

>TRBJ1-4|.|TRBV12-3/TRBV12-4|.
TGTGCCAGCAGTTACATAATTGGTGAAAAACTGTTTTTT
CASSYIIGEKLFF
>TRBJ2-5|few|TRBV20-1|.
TGCAGTGCTCGTCACCTCAGGGAGACCCAGTACTTC
CSARHLRETQYF
>TRBJ1-2|many|TRBV5-1|TRBD1
TGCGCCAGCAGCCGACAGGGGGCAACGGATGGCTACACCTTC
CASSRQGATDGYTF
>TRBJ2-5|.|TRBV18|TRBD1
TGTGCCACCTCTCAGGACAGGCAGCAAGAGACCCAGTACTTC
CATSQDRQQETQYF
>TRBJ1-1|many|TRBV29-1|.
TGCAGCGTTGTAAACCCGCGGGGCACTGAAGCTTTCTTT
CSVVNPRGTEAFF
>TRBJ2-7|many|TRBV7-2|.
TGTGCCAGCAGCTTAAGGACCGAATTTGCCTACGAGCAGTACTTC
CASSLRTEFAYEQYF
>TRBJ2-7|many|TRBV7-2|.
TGTGCCAGCAGCTTAGTTTACGGCTCCACCTACGAGCAGTACTTC
CASSLVYGSTYEQYF
>TRBJ1-1|.|TRBV7-9|.
TGTGCCAGCAGCCCGACATGGGGTGACACTGAAGCTTTCTTT
CASSPTWGDTEAFF
>TRBJ2-3|.|TRBV21-1|.
TGTGCCAGCAGCAAAGAGGGGGACCGACTTAGCACAGATACGCAGTATTTT
CASSKEGDRLSTDTQYF
>TRBJ2-1|few|TRBV20-1|TRBD1
TGCAGTGCCGGTGGACAGGGACAGTTCTTC
CSAGGQGQFF
>TRBJ1-1|many|TRBV7-2|TRBD1
TGTGCCAGCAGCATCAACAGGGGATTGGCTTTCTTT
CASSINRGLAFF
>TRBJ1-1|few|TRBV15|.
TGTGCCACCAGCAGAGACTACAGGGATTCCAAATCTCTGTTGAACACTGAAGCTTTCTTT
CATSRDYRDSKSLLNTEAFF
>TRBJ2-3|.|TRBV27|.
TGTGCCAGCACTAAAATTGGGCGGCGTTACACAGATACGCAGTATTTT
CASTKIGRRYTDTQYF
>TRBJ2-5|many|TRBV4-2|TRBD2
TGTGCCAGCAGCCAAGATTGGAACGGTAGCGGGAAAGAGACCCAGTACTTC
CASSQDWNGSGKETQYF
>TRBJ1-2|many|TRBV4-1|TRBD1
TGCGCCAGCAGCCAAAACGACGTGACAGGGGACGGCTACACCTTC
CASSQNDVTGDGYTF
>TRBJ2-1|many|TRBV5-1|TRBD2
TGCGCCAGCAGCTCTGCCCCTGGGACTAGCGGGAGGGGTGGCTACAATGAGCAGTTCTTC
CASSSAPGTSGRGGYNEQFF
>TRBJ2-1|many|TRBV20-1|.
TGCAGTGCCCTAAAAGGGGGGGCGAACAATGAGCAGTTCTTC
CSALKGGANNEQFF
>TRBJ1-2|few|TRBV28|TRBD1
TGTGCCAGCAGTCCGAACGACAGGGGTGGCTACACCTTC
CASSPNDRGGYTF
>TRBJ2-2|few|TRBV5-1|.
TGCGCCAGCAGCGCAGACAGCTCCACCGGGGAGCTGTTTTTT
CASSADSSTGELFF
>TRBJ2-3|many|TRBV7-7|.
TGTGCTAGCAGCTCAACGCCAGCAGATACGCAGTATTTT
CASSSTPADTQYF
>TRBJ2-2|few|TRBV7-9|TRBD1
TGTGCCAGCAGCTCCGCCGGGACAGTCAACACCGGGGAGCTGTTTTTT
CASSSAGTVNTGELFF
>TRBJ2-3|many|TRBV5-1|.
TGCGCCAGCAGCTTCACCGGGGCGAGCACAGATACGCAGTATTTT
CASSFTGASTDTQYF
>TRBJ2-3|many|TRBV7-6|.
TGTGCCAGCACCAGGGGGGGGATCTCTAGCACAGATACGCAGTATTTT
CASTRGGISSTDTQYF
>TRBJ2-7|many|TRBV28|TRBD2
TGTGCCAGCAGTGTCCCGGGAGGGTGGGAGCAGTACTTC
CASSVPGGWEQYF
>TRBJ1-2|few|TRBV28|TRBD1
TGTGCCAGCACTGGGGGGGAGGGGGCAAACTATGGCTACACCTTC
CASTGGEGANYGYTF